This T cell receptor (beta chain) was found in a study of blood T cells in healthy people across ages. Trimming stripped 3 bases from V and 6 bases from J, with 17 bases between. Germline lookup yields CDR1 GTSNPN and CDR2 SVGIG (reference sequence). The CDR3 runs to 14 residues. It was with a sample-barcoded 5' primer and a J-beta primer mix that a second PCR of about 6 to 12 cycles was run. MiXCR, applied by TCRdb to the 5' RACE reads, yields one record per CDR3 protein. The sample contains under 2 million distinct CDR3 sequences, about 31% of which appear only once. This TCR was recovered from a woman aged 25 to 39 in good health. V gene TRBV30 combines with J gene TRBJ1-1; D remains ambiguous. Sequenced: blood. For the CDR3, the DNA is TGTGCCTGGAGCCCAGGCCCGGTGAGGGCTGAAGCTTTCTTT. Translation gives CAWSPGPVRAEAFF. Complete variable domain (other parts from reference TRBV30 and TRBJ1-1): SQTIHQWPATLVQPVGSPLSLECTVEGTSNPNLYWYRQAAGRGLQLLFYSVGIGQISSEVPQNLSASRPQDRQFILSSKKLLLSDSGFYLCAWSPGPVRAEAFFGQGTRLTVV.